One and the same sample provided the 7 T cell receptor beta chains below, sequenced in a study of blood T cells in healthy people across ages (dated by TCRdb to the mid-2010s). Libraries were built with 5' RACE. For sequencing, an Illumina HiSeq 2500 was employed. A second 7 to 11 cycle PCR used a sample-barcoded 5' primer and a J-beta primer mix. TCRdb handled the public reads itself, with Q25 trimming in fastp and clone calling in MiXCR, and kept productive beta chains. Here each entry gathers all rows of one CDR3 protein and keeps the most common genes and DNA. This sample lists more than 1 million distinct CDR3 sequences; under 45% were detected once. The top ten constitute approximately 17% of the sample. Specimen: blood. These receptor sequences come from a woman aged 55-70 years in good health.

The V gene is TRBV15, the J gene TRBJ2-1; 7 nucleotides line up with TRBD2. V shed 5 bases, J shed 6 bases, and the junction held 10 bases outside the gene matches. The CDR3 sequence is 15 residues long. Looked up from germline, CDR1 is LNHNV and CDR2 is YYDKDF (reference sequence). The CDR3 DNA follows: TGTGCCACCAGCGGTTCTCTAGCGGATTTCAATGAGCAGTTCTTC. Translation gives CATSGSLADFNEQFF.

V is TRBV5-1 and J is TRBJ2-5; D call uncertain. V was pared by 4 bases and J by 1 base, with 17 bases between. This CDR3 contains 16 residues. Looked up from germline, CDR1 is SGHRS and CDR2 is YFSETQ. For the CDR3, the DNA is TGCGCCAGCAGCGGAACACTATCGGGCAGCCAAGAGACCCAGTACTTC. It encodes CASSGTLSGSQETQYF. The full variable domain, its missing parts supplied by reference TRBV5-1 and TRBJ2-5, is KAGVTQTPRYLIKTRGQQVTLSCSPISGHRSVSWYQQTPGQGLQFLFEYFSETQRNKGNFPGRFSGRQFSNSRSEMNVSTLELGDSALYLCASSGTLSGSQETQYFGPGTRLLVL.

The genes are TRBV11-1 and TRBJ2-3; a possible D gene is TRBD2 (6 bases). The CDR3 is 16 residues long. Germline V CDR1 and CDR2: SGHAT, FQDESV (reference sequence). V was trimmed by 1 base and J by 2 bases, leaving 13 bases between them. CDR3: CASSLVWAGTTDTQYF. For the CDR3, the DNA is TGTGCCAGCAGCTTAGTGTGGGCGGGAACCACAGATACGCAGTATTTT.

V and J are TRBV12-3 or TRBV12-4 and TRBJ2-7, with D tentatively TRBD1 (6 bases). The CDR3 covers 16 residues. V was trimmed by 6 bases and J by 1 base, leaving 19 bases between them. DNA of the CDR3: TGTGCCAGCAGCCGACGAGGGACATGGGGATCCTACGAGCAGTACTTC. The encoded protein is CASSRRGTWGSYEQYF.

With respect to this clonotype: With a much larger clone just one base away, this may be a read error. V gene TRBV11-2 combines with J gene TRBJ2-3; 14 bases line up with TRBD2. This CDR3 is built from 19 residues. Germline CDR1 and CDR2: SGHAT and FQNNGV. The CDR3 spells CAGSLRLAGGPGSTDTQYF. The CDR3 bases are TGTGCCGGCAGCCTGCGACTAGCGGGAGGGCCGGGGAGCACAGATACGCAGTATTTT.

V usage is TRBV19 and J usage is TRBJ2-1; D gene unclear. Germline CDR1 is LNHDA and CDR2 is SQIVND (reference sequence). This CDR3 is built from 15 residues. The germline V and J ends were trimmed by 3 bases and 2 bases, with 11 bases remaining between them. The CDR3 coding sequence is TGTGCCAGTAGTATTGGCCTGAATGCCTACAATGAGCAGTTCTTC. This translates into CASSIGLNAYNEQFF.

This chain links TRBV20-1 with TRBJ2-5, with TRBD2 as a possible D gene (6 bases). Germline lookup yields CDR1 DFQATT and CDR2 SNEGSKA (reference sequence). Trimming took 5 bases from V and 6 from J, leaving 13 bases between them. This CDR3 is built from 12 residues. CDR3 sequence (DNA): TGCAGTGCTCTAGCGCCCCCGCAGACCCAGTACTTC. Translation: CSALAPPQTQYF.